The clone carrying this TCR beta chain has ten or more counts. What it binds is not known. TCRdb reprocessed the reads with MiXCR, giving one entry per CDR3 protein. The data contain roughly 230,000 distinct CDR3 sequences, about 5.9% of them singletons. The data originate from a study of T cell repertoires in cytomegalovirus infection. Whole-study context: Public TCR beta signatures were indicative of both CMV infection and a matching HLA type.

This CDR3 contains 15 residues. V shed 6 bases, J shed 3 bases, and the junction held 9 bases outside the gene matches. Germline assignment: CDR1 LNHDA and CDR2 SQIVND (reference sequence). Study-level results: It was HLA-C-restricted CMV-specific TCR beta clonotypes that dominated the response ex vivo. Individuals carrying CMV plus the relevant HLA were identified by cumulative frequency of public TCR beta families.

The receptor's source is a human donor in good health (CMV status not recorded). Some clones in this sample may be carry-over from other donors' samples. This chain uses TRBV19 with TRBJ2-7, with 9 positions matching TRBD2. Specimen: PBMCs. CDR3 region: CASSPGLAGYYEQYF. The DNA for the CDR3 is TGTGCCAGTAGCCCAGGGCTAGCGGGGTACTACGAGCAGTACTTC.